The 24 T cell receptor beta chains reported below all come from one sample, sequenced in a study of blood T cell repertoires in COVID-19. Clones were sequenced by immunoSEQ multiplex PCR, and TCRdb holds only the in-frame ones, with some missing. This sample carries under 85,000 clones, approximately 83% of them seen once, and the ten largest clones take 9.5% to 15%. The sequenced sample consisted of peripheral blood. Receptor source: a human donor in a cohort sampled during active COVID-19.

The V and J genes are TRBV27 and TRBJ2-3; D is possibly TRBD2 (5 bases). The CDR3 consists of 15 residues. V dropped 4 bases and J dropped 7 bases, with 18 bases sitting between them. Germline V lookup: CDR1 MNHEY, CDR2 SMNVEV (reference sequence). CDR3 nucleotides: TGTGCCAGCAGTTCCTACCCCGGGGATCAAAATACGCAGTATTTT. It is translated as CASSSYPGDQNTQYF.

This rearrangement joins TRBV14 to TRBJ2-4; D is unclear. Germline V gene sequence: CDR1 SGHDN, CDR2 FVKESK. The germline V and J ends were trimmed by 0 bases and 3 bases, with 6 bases remaining between them. CDR3 size: 14 residues. CDR3: CASSQESSKNIQYF. CDR3 in DNA: TGTGCCAGCAGCCAAGAGTCCAGCAAAAACATTCAGTACTTC.

In DNA form, the CDR3 reads TGTGCCAGCAGCCAAGAGGTTAGGGGAAACAATGAGCAGTTCTTC. Amino acid sequence: CASSQEVRGNNEQFF. This sequence joins TRBV3-1 (or the pseudogene TRBV3-2) and TRBJ2-1, with D possibly being TRBD1 (5 bases). The V end lost 0 bases, the J end lost 5 bases, and 11 bases lay between the germline ends. Germline CDR1 and CDR2: LGHDT and YNNKEL (reference sequence). The CDR3 sequence is 15 residues long.

V usage is TRBV5-1 and J usage is TRBJ1-2; D remains unclear. The CDR3 totals 15 residues. Trimming shortened V by 0 bases and J by 5 bases, and 14 bases separated the two germline ends. The germline gives CDR1 SGHRS, CDR2 YFSETQ. DNA of the CDR3: TGCGCCAGCAGCTTGGACACCTTGACTTCGTATGGCTACACCTTC. Residues: CASSLDTLTSYGYTF.

This clone was recorded once. The rearrangement links TRBV18 to TRBJ2-3; TRBD2 is a possible D gene (6 bases). This CDR3 comprises 15 residues. V lost 4 bases and J lost 2, with 13 bases in between. Germline values: CDR1 KGHSH, CDR2 LQKENI. CDR3 residues: CASSLTGLYTDTQYF. The DNA of the CDR3 is TGTGCCAGCTCACTAACGGGACTTTACACAGATACGCAGTATTTT.

This chain links TRBV12-3 or TRBV12-4 with TRBJ2-7; D gene unclear. The CDR3 consists of 12 residues. V was trimmed by 5 bases and J by 6 bases, leaving 11 bases between them. This chain's CDR3 is CASSRAIFEQYF. In nucleotides, the CDR3 is TGTGCCAGCAGTCGCGCTATATTCGAGCAGTACTTC.

The CDR3 here is CASSLLGGQQETQYF. CDR3 nucleotide sequence: TGTGCCAGCAGCCTTTTGGGGGGACAGCAAGAGACCCAGTACTTC. The J gene is TRBJ2-5, the V gene TRBV9; a possible D gene is TRBD1 (7 bases). This CDR3 region has 15 residues. Trimming cost V 4 bases and J 2 bases, with 15 bases left between them. Germline CDR1 and CDR2: SGDLS and YYNGEE.

The chain recombines TRBV28 with TRBJ2-2; 10 bases are a match to TRBD1. The CDR3 contains 14 residues. The V and J ends lost 6 bases and 5 bases, in that order; junction bases with no gene match: 3. Per germline, CDR1 MDHEN and CDR2 SYDVKM. The CDR3 protein is CASRDRGYTGELFF. For the CDR3, the DNA is TGTGCCAGCAGGGACAGGGGGTATACCGGGGAGCTGTTTTTT.

The chain couples TRBV10-3 to TRBJ1-2; 7 nucleotides align to TRBD1. Germline V gene lookup returns CDR1 ENHRY and CDR2 SYGVKD. The CDR3 totals 15 residues. After removal of 5 bases from V and 10 bases from J, the junction contained 16 bases not matched to a gene. This CDR3 reads CAISTSSGQRSDYTF. The CDR3 nucleotides read TGTGCCATCAGTACCTCCTCGGGACAGCGTAGTGACTACACCTTC.

This clone was detected only once. V usage is TRBV5-1 and J usage is TRBJ2-3; perhaps TRBD1 as D (5 bases). V was shortened by 7 bases and J by 11 bases, with 17 bases between the two germline ends. The CDR3 loop spans 12 amino acids. The V gene's germline CDR1 is SGHRS and CDR2 YFSETQ. The CDR3 nucleotides read TGCGCCAGCGGCCCCTCCCAGGGCATGCAGTATTTT. Translating gives CASGPSQGMQYF.

J is TRBJ1-6 and V is TRBV6-4, with D possibly matching TRBD1 (6 bases). The CDR3 has 14 residues. The germline V gene encodes CDR1 MRHNA and CDR2 SNTAGT. Trimming removed 2 bases at V and 6 bases at J, with 8 bases between. The CDR3 nucleotides are TGTGCCAGCAGTGACGACAGGTTTAATTCACCCCTCCACTTT. Its translation: CASSDDRFNSPLHF.

The V call is TRBV6-5, the J call TRBJ1-1, with no clear D. The V and J ends lost 0 bases and 7 bases respectively, with 12 bases between them. CDR1 is MNHEY and CDR2 is SVGAGI in the germline V gene. The CDR3 spans 14 residues. CDR3 loop: CASSYSPRGGEAFF. The CDR3 region has the DNA TGTGCCAGCAGTTACTCCCCCCGGGGTGGTGAAGCTTTCTTT.

The chain combines TRBV4-3 with TRBJ1-3; 10 bases match TRBD1. Germline V CDR1 and CDR2: LGHNA, YSLEER. CDR3 length equals 13 residues. J lost 2 bases, V lost 8 bases, and 0 bases had no gene match. Here the CDR3 DNA reads TGCGCCAGCGGGACAGGGGCTGGAAACACCATATATTTT. It is translated as CASGTGAGNTIYF.

V gene TRBV7-2 combines with J gene TRBJ2-4; D not certain. Germline V gives CDR1 SGHTA, CDR2 FQGNSA. Trimming took off 2 bases at V and 6 bases at J, with 11 bases between the two ends. The CDR3 length is 14 residues. The CDR3 sequence: CASSLRSSLNIQYF. In DNA form, the CDR3 reads TGTGCCAGCAGCTTACGGTCCTCGTTAAACATTCAGTACTTC.

The rearrangement joins TRBV5-1 to TRBJ1-4; the D gene is possibly TRBD1 (6 bases). V dropped 0 bases and J dropped 7 bases, with 10 bases sitting between them. This CDR3 is 14 amino acids long. Germline V gives CDR1 SGHRS, CDR2 YFSETQ. CDR3 amino acids: CASSLDREGEKLFF. The CDR3 bases are TGCGCCAGCAGCTTGGACAGGGAGGGTGAAAAACTGTTTTTT.

The chain is built from TRBV7-7 and TRBJ2-7; 9 bases fit TRBD1. Germline assignment: CDR1 SSHAT and CDR2 FNYEAQ (reference sequence). The J segment lost 3 bases and the V segment lost 5 bases, leaving 8 bases of the junction unmatched. This CDR3 spans 15 amino acids. The CDR3 sequence is CASSLGQGAGYEQYF. CDR3 nucleotides: TGTGCCAGCAGCCTGGGACAGGGAGCAGGCTACGAGCAGTACTTC.

The V and J genes are TRBV11-2 and TRBJ2-2; 11 nucleotides line up with TRBD2. There are 17 residues in the CDR3. Looked up from germline, CDR1 is SGHAT and CDR2 is FQNNGV. The V gene end was trimmed by 4 bases and the J gene end by 0 bases; junction bases not matched to a gene: 4. The CDR3 sequence: CASSYPGLAANTGELFF. The DNA of the CDR3 is TGTGCCAGCAGCTACCCGGGACTAGCGGCGAACACCGGGGAGCTGTTTTTT.

The chain recombines TRBV6-5 with TRBJ2-6; 7 nucleotides line up with TRBD1. The CDR3 has 16 residues. The V segment lost 2 bases and the J segment 2 bases; nucleotides outside the gene matches: 3. Germline V gene lookup returns CDR1 MNHEY and CDR2 SVGAGI. CDR3 region: CASSYTTGAGANVLTF. CDR3 DNA: TGTGCCAGCAGTTACACCACAGGGGCTGGGGCCAACGTCCTGACTTTC.

This rearrangement joins TRBV7-9 to TRBJ2-7; TRBD2 might be the D (5 bases). The CDR3 length is 15 residues. Germline loops: CDR1 SEHNR, CDR2 FQNEAQ (reference sequence). V lost 5 bases and J lost 2, with 16 bases in between. The chain's CDR3 is CASSLGEGGTYEQYF. The CDR3 region has the DNA TGTGCCAGCAGCCTCGGGGAAGGCGGTACCTACGAGCAGTACTTC.

V and J are TRBV2 and TRBJ2-1; 7 bases are a match to TRBD1. Germline trimming cut 6 bases from V and 1 base from J; bases unmatched to any gene: 6. Germline CDR1 is SNHLY and CDR2 is FYNNEI. CDR3 size: 15 residues. As DNA, the CDR3 is TGTGCCAGCAGAGACAGGGATCCGTCCTACAATGAGCAGTTCTTC. This encodes CASRDRDPSYNEQFF.

This rearrangement joins TRBV6-5 to TRBJ1-2; no definite D call. Trimming left V 2 bases short and J 5 bases short, with 18 bases between. Germline lookup yields CDR1 MNHEY and CDR2 SVGAGI. This CDR3 is built from 16 residues. The CDR3 sequence is CASSYDRSPGEYGYTF. CDR3 nucleotide sequence: TGTGCCAGCAGTTACGACCGCTCCCCGGGTGAGTATGGCTACACCTTC.

The chain recombines TRBV10-2 with TRBJ1-5; D remains ambiguous. Trimming removed 2 bases from V and 2 bases from J, with 7 bases in between. The CDR3 is 14 amino acids. From germline, CDR1 is WSHSY and CDR2 SAAADI. Here the CDR3 DNA reads TGCGCCAGCAGTGAGGGGAGGGGCAATCAGCCCCAGCATTTT. It encodes CASSEGRGNQPQHF.

The table lists this clone with a count of one. The chain links TRBV19 to TRBJ1-2, with 9 nucleotides matching TRBD1. The germline CDR1 and CDR2 sequences are LNHDA and SQIVND (reference sequence). With 9 bases clipped from V and 6 bases from J, the junction kept 8 bases outside the gene matches. CDR3 length: 13 amino acids. The CDR3: CASEGTGRNGYTF. CDR3 in DNA: TGTGCCAGCGAAGGGACAGGGCGAAATGGCTACACCTTC.

This chain joins TRBV6-5 and TRBJ1-1; D possibly corresponds to TRBD1 (6 bases). The length of the CDR3 is 14 residues. Trimming left V 10 bases short and J 1 base short, with 16 bases between. In germline, CDR1 is MNHEY, CDR2 SVGAGI. CDR3 sequence (DNA): TGTGCCATCCTCCGGGGGGCCGGGAACACTGAAGCTTTCTTT. This translates into CAILRGAGNTEAFF.